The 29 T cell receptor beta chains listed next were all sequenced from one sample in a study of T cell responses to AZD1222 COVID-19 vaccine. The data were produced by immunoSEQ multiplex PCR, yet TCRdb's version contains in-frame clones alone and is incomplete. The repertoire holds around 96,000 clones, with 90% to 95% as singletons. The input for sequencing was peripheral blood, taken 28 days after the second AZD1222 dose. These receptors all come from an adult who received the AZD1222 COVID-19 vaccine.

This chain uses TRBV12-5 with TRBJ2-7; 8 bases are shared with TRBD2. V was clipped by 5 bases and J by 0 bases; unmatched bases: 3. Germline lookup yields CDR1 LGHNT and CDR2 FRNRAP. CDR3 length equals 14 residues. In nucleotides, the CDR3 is TGTGCTAGTGGTGAGCGGGGGAACTCCTACGAGCAGTACTTC. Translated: CASGERGNSYEQYF.

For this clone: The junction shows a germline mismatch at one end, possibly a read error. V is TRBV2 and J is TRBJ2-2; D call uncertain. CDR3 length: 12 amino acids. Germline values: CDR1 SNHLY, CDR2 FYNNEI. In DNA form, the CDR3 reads TGTGCCAGCATTGAACAGACCGGGGAGCTGTTTTTT. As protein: CASIEQTGELFF.

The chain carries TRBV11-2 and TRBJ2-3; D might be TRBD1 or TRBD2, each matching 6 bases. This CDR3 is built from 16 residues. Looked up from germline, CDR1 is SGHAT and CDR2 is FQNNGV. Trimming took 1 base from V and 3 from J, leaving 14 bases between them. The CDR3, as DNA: TGTGCCAGCAGCTTAGTTGGAGGGGGTTCGACAGATACGCAGTATTTT. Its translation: CASSLVGGGSTDTQYF.

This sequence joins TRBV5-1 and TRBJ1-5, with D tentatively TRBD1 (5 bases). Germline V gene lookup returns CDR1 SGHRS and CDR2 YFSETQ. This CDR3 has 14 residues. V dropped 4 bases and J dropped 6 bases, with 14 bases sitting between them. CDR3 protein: CASSPVGGGQPQHF. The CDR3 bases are TGCGCCAGCAGCCCGGTCGGGGGTGGTCAGCCCCAGCATTTT.

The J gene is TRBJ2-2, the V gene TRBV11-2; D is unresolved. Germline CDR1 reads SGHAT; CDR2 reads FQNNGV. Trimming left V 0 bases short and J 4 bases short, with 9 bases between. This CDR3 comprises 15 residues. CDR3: CASSLDDGSTGELFF. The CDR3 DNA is TGTGCCAGCAGCTTAGATGACGGTAGCACCGGGGAGCTGTTTTTT.

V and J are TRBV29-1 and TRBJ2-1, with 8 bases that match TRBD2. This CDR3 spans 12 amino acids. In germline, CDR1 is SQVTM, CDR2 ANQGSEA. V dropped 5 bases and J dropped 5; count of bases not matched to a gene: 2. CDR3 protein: CSVFSGDNEQFF. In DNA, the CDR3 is TGCAGCGTTTTTAGCGGGGACAATGAGCAGTTCTTC.

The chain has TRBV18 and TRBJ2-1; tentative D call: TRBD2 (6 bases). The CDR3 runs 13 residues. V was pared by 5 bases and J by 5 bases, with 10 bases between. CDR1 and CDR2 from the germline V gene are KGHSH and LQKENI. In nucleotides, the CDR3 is TGTGCCAGCTCATTTACGGGAGACAATGAGCAGTTCTTC. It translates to CASSFTGDNEQFF.

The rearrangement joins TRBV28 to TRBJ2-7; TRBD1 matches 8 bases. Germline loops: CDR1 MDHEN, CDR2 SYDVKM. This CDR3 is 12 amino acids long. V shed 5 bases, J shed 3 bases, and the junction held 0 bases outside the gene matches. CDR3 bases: TGTGCCAGCAGTACAGGGGGCTACGAGCAGTACTTC. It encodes CASSTGGYEQYF.

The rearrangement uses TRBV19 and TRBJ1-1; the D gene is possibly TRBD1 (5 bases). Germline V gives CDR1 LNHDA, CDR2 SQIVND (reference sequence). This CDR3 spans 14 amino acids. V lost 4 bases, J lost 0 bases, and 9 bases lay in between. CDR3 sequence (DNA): TGTGCCAGTAGTAAACAGGTCATGAACACTGAAGCTTTCTTT. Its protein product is CASSKQVMNTEAFF.

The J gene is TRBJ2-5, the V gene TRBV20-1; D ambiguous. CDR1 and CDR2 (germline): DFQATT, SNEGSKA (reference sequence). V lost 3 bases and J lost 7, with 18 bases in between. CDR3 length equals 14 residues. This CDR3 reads CSASRQGLLGTQYF. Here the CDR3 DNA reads TGCAGTGCTAGTCGACAAGGGCTTTTGGGGACCCAGTACTTC.

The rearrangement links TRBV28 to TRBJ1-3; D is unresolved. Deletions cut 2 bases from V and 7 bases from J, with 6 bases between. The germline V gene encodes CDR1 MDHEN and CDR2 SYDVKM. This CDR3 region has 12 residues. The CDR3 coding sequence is TGTGCCAGCAGTTTACTTACTAACACCATATATTTT. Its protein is CASSLLTNTIYF.

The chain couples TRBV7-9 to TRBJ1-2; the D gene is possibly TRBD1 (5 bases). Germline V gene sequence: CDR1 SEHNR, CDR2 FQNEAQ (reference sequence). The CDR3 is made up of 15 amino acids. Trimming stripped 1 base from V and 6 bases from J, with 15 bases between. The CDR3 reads CASSLGFRGPDGYTF. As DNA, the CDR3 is TGTGCCAGCAGCTTAGGGTTTAGGGGTCCGGATGGCTACACCTTC.

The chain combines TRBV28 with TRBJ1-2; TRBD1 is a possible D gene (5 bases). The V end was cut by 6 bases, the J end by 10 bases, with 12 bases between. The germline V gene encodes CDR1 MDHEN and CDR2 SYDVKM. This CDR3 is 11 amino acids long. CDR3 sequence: CASSRGPNYTF. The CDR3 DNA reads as TGTGCCAGCAGCCGGGGACCCAACTACACCTTC.

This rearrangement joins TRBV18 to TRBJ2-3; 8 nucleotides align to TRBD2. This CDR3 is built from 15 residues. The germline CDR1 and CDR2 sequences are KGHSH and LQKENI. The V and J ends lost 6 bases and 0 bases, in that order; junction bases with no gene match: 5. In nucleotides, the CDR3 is TGTGCCAGCTCTCTTAGCGGGGTTAGCACAGATACGCAGTATTTT. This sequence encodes CASSLSGVSTDTQYF.

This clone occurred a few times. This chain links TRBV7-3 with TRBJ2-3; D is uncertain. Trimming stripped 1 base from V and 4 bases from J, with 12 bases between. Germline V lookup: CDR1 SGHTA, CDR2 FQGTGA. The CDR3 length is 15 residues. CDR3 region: CASSLSWSSADTQYF. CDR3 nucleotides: TGTGCCAGCAGCTTAAGCTGGTCGTCCGCAGATACGCAGTATTTT. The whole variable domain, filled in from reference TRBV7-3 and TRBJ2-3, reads GAGVSQTPSNKVTEKGKYVELRCDPISGHTALYWYRQSLGQGPEFLIYFQGTGAADDSGLPNDRFFAVRPEGSVSTLKIQRTERGDSAVYLCASSLSWSSADTQYFGPGTRLTVL.

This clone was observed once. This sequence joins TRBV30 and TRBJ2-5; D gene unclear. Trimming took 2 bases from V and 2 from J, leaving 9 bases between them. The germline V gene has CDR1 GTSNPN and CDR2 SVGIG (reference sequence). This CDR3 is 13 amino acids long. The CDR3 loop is CAWSRTSQETQYF. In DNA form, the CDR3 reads TGTGCCTGGAGTAGGACCAGTCAAGAGACCCAGTACTTC.

Here the CDR3 reads CASSYSTSGGATQYF. CDR3 DNA: TGTGCCAGCAGTTACTCGACTAGCGGGGGGGCAACCCAGTACTTC. The chain links TRBV6-2 or TRBV6-3 to TRBJ2-5; TRBD2 matches at 14 bases. The CDR3 contains 15 residues. The trim removed 0 bases at V and 8 bases at J, leaving 2 bases unmatched. CDR1 is MNHEY and CDR2 is SVGEGT in the germline V gene.

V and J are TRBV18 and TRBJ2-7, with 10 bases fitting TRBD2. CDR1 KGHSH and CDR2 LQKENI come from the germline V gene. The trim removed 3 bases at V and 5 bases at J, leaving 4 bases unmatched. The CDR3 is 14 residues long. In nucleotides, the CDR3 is TGTGCCAGCTCACCGGGACTAGCGTCGAACGAGCAGTACTTC. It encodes CASSPGLASNEQYF.

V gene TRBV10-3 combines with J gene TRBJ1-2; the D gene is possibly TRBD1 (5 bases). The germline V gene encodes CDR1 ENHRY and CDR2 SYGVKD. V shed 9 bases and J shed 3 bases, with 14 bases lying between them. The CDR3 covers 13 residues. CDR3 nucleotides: TGTGCCATAGGGGCTCTCGAAGACTATGGCTACACCTTC. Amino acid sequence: CAIGALEDYGYTF.

CDR3 amino acids: CASSLFTTQNTEAFF. CDR3 in DNA: TGTGCCAGCAGCTTGTTCACCACACAGAACACTGAAGCTTTCTTT. The V call is TRBV7-8, the J call TRBJ1-1, with D uncertain. CDR1 is SGHVS, CDR2 FQNEAQ, per germline. Trimming took off 3 bases at V and 1 base at J, with 12 bases between the two ends. The CDR3 loop spans 15 amino acids.

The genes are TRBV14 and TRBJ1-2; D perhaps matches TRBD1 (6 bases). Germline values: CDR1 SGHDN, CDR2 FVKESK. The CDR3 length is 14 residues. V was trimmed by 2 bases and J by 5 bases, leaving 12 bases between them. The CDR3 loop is CASSQTGRGYGYTF. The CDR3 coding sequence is TGTGCCAGCAGCCAAACGGGCAGGGGATATGGCTACACCTTC.

In DNA, the CDR3 is TGTGCCAGCAGCTCCCTTGGTCCCTTCATACATCATAATTCACCCCTCCACTTT. It codes for CASSSLGPFIHHNSPLHF. The chain joins TRBV3-1 (or the pseudogene TRBV3-2) to TRBJ1-6; D ambiguous. Trimming stripped 5 bases from V and 5 bases from J, with 22 bases between. This CDR3 has 18 amino acids. Looked up from germline, CDR1 is LGHDT and CDR2 is YNNKEL (reference sequence).

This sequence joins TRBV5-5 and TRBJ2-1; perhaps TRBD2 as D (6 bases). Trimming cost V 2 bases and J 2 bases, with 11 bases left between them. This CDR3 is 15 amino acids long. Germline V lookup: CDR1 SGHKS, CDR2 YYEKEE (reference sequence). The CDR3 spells CASSFPGTAYNEQFF. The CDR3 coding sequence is TGTGCCAGCAGCTTCCCCGGGACTGCCTACAATGAGCAGTTCTTC.

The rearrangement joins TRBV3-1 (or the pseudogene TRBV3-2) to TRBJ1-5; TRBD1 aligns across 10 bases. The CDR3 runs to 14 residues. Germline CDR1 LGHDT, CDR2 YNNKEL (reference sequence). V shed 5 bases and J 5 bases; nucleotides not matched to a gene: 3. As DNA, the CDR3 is TGTGCCAGCAGCAGACAGGGGGCTGATCAGCCCCAGCATTTT. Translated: CASSRQGADQPQHF.

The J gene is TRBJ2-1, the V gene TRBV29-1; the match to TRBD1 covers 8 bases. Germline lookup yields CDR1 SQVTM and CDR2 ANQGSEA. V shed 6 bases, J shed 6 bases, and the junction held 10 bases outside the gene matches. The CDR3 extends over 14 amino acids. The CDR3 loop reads CSVTSDRALNEQFF. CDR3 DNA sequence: TGCAGCGTCACCTCGGACAGGGCTCTCAATGAGCAGTTCTTC.

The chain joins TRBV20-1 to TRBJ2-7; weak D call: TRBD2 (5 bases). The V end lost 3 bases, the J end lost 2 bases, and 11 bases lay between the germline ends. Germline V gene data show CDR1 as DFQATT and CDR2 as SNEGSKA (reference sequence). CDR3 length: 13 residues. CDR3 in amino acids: CSASGGRAYEQYF. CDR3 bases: TGCAGTGCTAGTGGTGGGAGAGCCTACGAGCAGTACTTC.

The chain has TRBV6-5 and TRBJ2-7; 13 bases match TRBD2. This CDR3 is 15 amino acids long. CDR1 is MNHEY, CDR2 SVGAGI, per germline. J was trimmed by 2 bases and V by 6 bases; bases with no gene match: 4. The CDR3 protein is CASSHGTSGTYEQYF. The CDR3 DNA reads TGTGCCAGCAGCCACGGGACTAGCGGGACCTACGAGCAGTACTTC.

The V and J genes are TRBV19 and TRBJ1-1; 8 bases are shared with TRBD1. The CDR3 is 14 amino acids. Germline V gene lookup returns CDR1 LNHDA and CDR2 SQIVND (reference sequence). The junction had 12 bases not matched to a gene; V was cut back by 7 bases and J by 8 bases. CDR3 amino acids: CASIIGGDRSEAFF. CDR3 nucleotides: TGTGCCAGTATTATCGGAGGGGACAGGTCGGAAGCTTTCTTT.

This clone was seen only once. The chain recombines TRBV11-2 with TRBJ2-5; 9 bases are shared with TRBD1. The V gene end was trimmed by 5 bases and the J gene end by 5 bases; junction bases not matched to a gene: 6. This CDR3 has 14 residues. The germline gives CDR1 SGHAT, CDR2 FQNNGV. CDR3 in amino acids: CASSIGQGTETQYF. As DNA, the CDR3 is TGTGCCAGCAGCATCGGACAGGGGACGGAGACCCAGTACTTC.